Below, 2 T cell receptor beta chains from the same sample are listed, as sequenced in a study of blood T cells in healthy people across ages. A second 7 to 11 cycle PCR used barcoded and J-beta primers. TCRdb recomputed calls from the 5' RACE reads with MiXCR, one row per CDR3 protein. The sample consists of 1.5 million to 1.9 million distinct CDR3 sequences, 35% to 45% of them appearing once. Sequenced: blood. The receptors here all came from a woman between 18 and 29 years old in good health.

Ten or more counts support this clonotype. The CDR3 nucleotides are TGCAGTGCTAGAGATTCGATATTAACCACAGATACGCAGTATTTT. It specifies CSARDSILTTDTQYF. The rearrangement links TRBV20-1 to TRBJ2-3, with D uncertain. Trimming shortened V by 0 bases and J by 2 bases, and 12 bases separated the two germline ends. The CDR3 extends over 15 amino acids. Germline assignment: CDR1 DFQATT and CDR2 SNEGSKA (reference sequence).

The chain couples TRBV28 to TRBJ1-5; D is possibly TRBD1 (6 bases). CDR3 length: 15 residues. V was pared by 6 bases and J by 2 bases, with 14 bases between. The germline V gene encodes CDR1 MDHEN and CDR2 SYDVKM. CDR3 residues: CASSRNRAGNQPQHF. DNA of the CDR3: TGTGCCAGCAGCCGAAACAGGGCCGGCAATCAGCCCCAGCATTTT.